These 29 T cell receptor beta chains were all obtained from the same sample, sequenced in a study of cytomegalovirus exposure and HLA in healthy donors. This PCR relied on a set of 60 Vbeta primers and 13 Jbeta primers. Profiled with immunoSEQ multiplex PCR; TCRdb holds only in-frame clones, not every one. Seen in this sample are tens of thousands of clones; the ten most common clones hold about 2.2%. Sequences were obtained from PBMCs. These receptors all come from a female donor in good health and CMV-seronegative.

The chain recombines TRBV18 with TRBJ2-4; TRBD1 might be the D (6 bases). The V end was cut by 2 bases, the J end by 8 bases, with 19 bases between. From germline, CDR1 is KGHSH and CDR2 LQKENI. The CDR3 is 16 amino acids. The DNA of the CDR3 is TGTGCCAGCTCACCAGATACAGGGTCGAAAAGAGACATTCAGTACTTC. Protein product: CASSPDTGSKRDIQYF. Full variable domain (missing parts from reference TRBV18 and TRBJ2-4): NAGVMQNPRHLVRRRGQEARLRCSPMKGHSHVYWYRQLPEEGLKFMVYLQKENIIDESGMPKERFSAEFPKEGPSILRIQQVVRGDSAAYFCASSPDTGSKRDIQYFGAGTRLSVL.

The rearrangement uses TRBV5-1 and TRBJ1-5, with 7 nucleotides matching TRBD1. The CDR3 is made up of 15 amino acids. Germline values: CDR1 SGHRS, CDR2 YFSETQ. The J segment lost 5 bases and the V segment lost 0 bases, leaving 5 bases of the junction unmatched. The CDR3 DNA reads TGCGCCAGCAGCTTGGATACAGGGGCGCATCAGCCCCAGCATTTT. Translation gives CASSLDTGAHQPQHF.

In nucleotides, the CDR3 is TGTGCCAGCAGCGTAGGAACAGGGACGGACTATGGCTACACCTTC. As protein: CASSVGTGTDYGYTF. This sequence joins TRBV9 and TRBJ1-2; TRBD1 is a possible D gene (6 bases). Trimming pared 0 bases from V and 3 bases from J, leaving 12 bases between. CDR1 is SGDLS, CDR2 YYNGEE, per germline. The CDR3 contains 15 residues.

V and J are TRBV5-1 and TRBJ1-1; 9 positions match TRBD1. V lost 3 bases, J lost 5 bases, and 8 bases stayed unmatched. Germline V gene lookup returns CDR1 SGHRS and CDR2 YFSETQ. The CDR3 has 15 amino acids. The CDR3 coding sequence is TGCGCCAGCAGCTGGAGGTGGACAGGGGAGACTGAAGCTTTCTTT. This sequence encodes CASSWRWTGETEAFF.

The chain has TRBV2 and TRBJ1-4; possible D gene TRBD1, 6 bases. CDR1 is SNHLY, CDR2 FYNNEI, per germline. The CDR3 has 13 residues. V was pared by 11 bases and J by 2 bases, with 12 bases between. The CDR3 is CASKGGTNEKLFF. The CDR3 coding sequence is TGTGCCTCCAAGGGGGGGACTAATGAAAAACTGTTTTTT. The full variable domain, with the rest looked up from reference TRBV2 and TRBJ1-4, is EPEVTQTPSHQVTQMGQEVILRCVPISNHLYFYWYRQILGQKVEFLVSFYNNEISEKSEIFDDQFSVERPDGSNFTLKIRSTKLEDSAMYFCASKGGTNEKLFFGSGTQLSVL.

The chain has TRBV6-5 and TRBJ2-4; D possibly corresponds to TRBD2 (5 bases). The CDR3 length is 14 residues. With 4 bases removed from V and 9 bases from J, the gap between germline ends came to 16 bases. Germline CDR1 MNHEY, CDR2 SVGAGI. This CDR3 is CASSSLGGGGIQYF. The CDR3 DNA sequence: TGTGCCAGCAGTTCCCTTGGAGGAGGTGGCATTCAGTACTTC.

The rearrangement uses TRBV5-1 and TRBJ1-1, with no clear D. V was shortened by 7 bases and J by 0 bases, with 10 bases between the two germline ends. The germline CDR1 and CDR2 sequences are SGHRS and YFSETQ. The CDR3 contains 13 residues. CDR3: CASRGRLNTEAFF. In DNA, the CDR3 is TGCGCCAGCCGCGGGAGACTGAACACTGAAGCTTTCTTT.

The gene calls are TRBV30 and TRBJ2-5; no firm D call. The length of the CDR3 is 11 residues. Deletions cut 2 bases from V and 3 bases from J, with 4 bases between. Germline V gives CDR1 GTSNPN, CDR2 SVGIG (reference sequence). The CDR3 DNA follows: TGTGCCTGGAGTTCCAAAGAGACCCAGTACTTC. Translated, it gives CAWSSKETQYF.

V usage is TRBV19 and J usage is TRBJ2-7, with D perhaps matching TRBD1 (5 bases). Per the germline V gene, CDR1 is LNHDA and CDR2 is SQIVND (reference sequence). The CDR3 spans 14 residues. The V end was cut by 6 bases, the J end by 5 bases, with 17 bases between. The CDR3 DNA sequence: TGTGCCAGTAGGGGGTCGGGTCTGGGGCACGAGCAGTACTTC. Its protein is CASRGSGLGHEQYF.

On this clone itself: The sample holds other DNA sequences that translate to the same CDR3. V is TRBV30 and J is TRBJ1-1; D is unresolved. The CDR3 spans 10 residues. The germline gives CDR1 GTSNPN, CDR2 SVGIG (reference sequence). Deletions cut 4 bases from V and 7 bases from J, with 7 bases between. The CDR3 bases are TGTGCCTGGATGCGCCTTGAAGCTTTCTTT. It is translated as CAWMRLEAFF.

This chain joins TRBV6-1 and TRBJ1-2; 8 nucleotides line up with TRBD1. Germline assignment: CDR1 MNHNS and CDR2 SASEGT. There are 14 residues in the CDR3. Losses at the gene ends were 6 bases for V and 8 bases for J; bases not matched to a gene: 11. CDR3 coding DNA: TGTGCCAGCAGCCTCCAACAGGGGGTTGAAGGCTACACCTTC. Its protein product is CASSLQQGVEGYTF.

The chain carries TRBV4-3 and TRBJ1-5; the match to TRBD1 covers 11 bases. Germline V CDR1 and CDR2: LGHNA, YSLEER. The V segment lost 0 bases and the J segment 6 bases; nucleotides outside the gene matches: 4. This CDR3 is 16 amino acids long. The CDR3 reads CASSQDQGTGGQPQHF. DNA for the CDR3: TGCGCCAGCAGCCAAGATCAAGGGACAGGGGGTCAGCCCCAGCATTTT.

V is TRBV7-2 and J is TRBJ2-5; TRBD2 matches 13 bases. CDR1 is SGHTA, CDR2 FQGNSA, per germline. The CDR3 spans 19 residues. V was clipped by 5 bases and J by 5 bases; unmatched bases: 17. The CDR3 region has the DNA TGTGCCAGCAGCCCAAGTCGGGGACTAGCGGGAACGACGGGGGAGACCCAGTACTTC. Its protein product is CASSPSRGLAGTTGETQYF.

The chain uses TRBV13 and TRBJ2-7, with D maybe TRBD1 (6 bases). The CDR3 totals 15 residues. In germline, CDR1 is PRHDT, CDR2 FYEKMQ (reference sequence). With 5 bases removed from V and 2 bases from J, the gap between germline ends came to 16 bases. In DNA form, the CDR3 reads TGTGCCAGCAGCCAGCGAACAGGGCATCCCTACGAGCAGTACTTC. Translated: CASSQRTGHPYEQYF.

This rearrangement joins TRBV7-3 to TRBJ2-3; 10 bases line up with TRBD2. Trimming at V came to 5 bases and at J to 5 bases, leaving 4 bases not matched to a gene. Germline CDR1 is SGHTA and CDR2 is FQGTGA. The CDR3 is 14 amino acids. Here the CDR3 DNA reads TGTGCCAGCAGCCCAGGACTAGCGGAAGATACGCAGTATTTT. Its translation: CASSPGLAEDTQYF.

This chain connects TRBV5-6 to TRBJ2-7; the match to TRBD1 covers 12 bases. With 1 base clipped from V and 5 bases from J, the junction kept 4 bases outside the gene matches. The CDR3 has 15 residues. CDR1 and CDR2 from the germline V gene are SGHDT and YYEEEE. The CDR3 bases are TGTGCCAGCAGCTTGAGGGGACAGGGGGCCAACGAGCAGTACTTC. This codes for CASSLRGQGANEQYF.

The chain is built from TRBV6-5 and TRBJ2-3; 10 bases agree with TRBD2. Germline CDR1 and CDR2: MNHEY and SVGAGI. CDR3 length: 13 amino acids. V lost 5 bases and J lost 4; bases outside the gene matches: 0. The CDR3 DNA follows: TGTGCCAGCAGTAGCGGGGGGGCAGATACGCAGTATTTT. It is translated as CASSSGGADTQYF.

This sequence joins TRBV18 and TRBJ1-2; no clear D. This CDR3 spans 16 amino acids. V was shortened by 1 base and J by 0 bases, with 12 bases between the two germline ends. Germline-derived CDR1 and CDR2 are KGHSH and LQKENI. As DNA, the CDR3 is TGTGCCAGCTCACCACTAAATCGGGGTTCTAACTATGGCTACACCTTC. Residues: CASSPLNRGSNYGYTF.

This chain links TRBV29-1 with TRBJ2-7; TRBD2 matches at 13 bases. The CDR3 runs to 14 residues. Germline CDR1 SQVTM, CDR2 ANQGSEA. V lost 5 bases to trimming and J lost 9 bases; unmatched junction nucleotides: 10. CDR3 loop: CSVKPGTSGEGQYF. The DNA of the CDR3 is TGCAGCGTTAAGCCAGGGACTAGCGGGGAAGGGCAGTACTTC.

The chain carries TRBV4-1 and TRBJ2-2, with TRBD2 identical over 10 bases. Germline lookup yields CDR1 MGHRA and CDR2 YSYEKL. This CDR3 region has 18 residues. J lost 7 bases, V lost 0 bases, and 11 bases had no gene match. This chain's CDR3 is CASSQEGSGRAIIGELFF. The CDR3 DNA sequence: TGCGCCAGCAGCCAAGAGGGCAGCGGGAGGGCCATCATCGGGGAGCTGTTTTTT.

The gene calls are TRBV4-2 and TRBJ1-6, with D possibly TRBD1 on 5 matching bases. This CDR3 spans 17 amino acids. The germline V and J ends were trimmed by 4 bases and 5 bases, with 18 bases remaining between them. Germline CDR1 LGHNA, CDR2 YNFKEQ. The CDR3 DNA is TGTGCCAGCAGCCCAGAGGGGCAGCAGAAACATAATTCACCCCTCCACTTT. Translated: CASSPEGQQKHNSPLHF.

CDR3 residues: CASSLGSGWNTEAFF. In DNA form, the CDR3 reads TGTGCCAGCAGTTTAGGGTCGGGGTGGAACACTGAAGCTTTCTTT. The genes are TRBV28 and TRBJ1-1; no reliable D call. Germline V CDR1 and CDR2: MDHEN, SYDVKM. The CDR3 length is 15 residues. Trimming cost V 2 bases and J 1 base, with 11 bases left between them. The whole variable domain, filled in from reference TRBV28 and TRBJ1-1, reads DVKVTQSSRYLVKRTGEKVFLECVQDMDHENMFWYRQDPGLGLRLIYFSYDVKMKEKGDIPEGYSVSREKKERFSLILESASTNQTSMYLCASSLGSGWNTEAFFGQGTRLTVV.

The chain employs TRBV9 and TRBJ2-2, with D maybe TRBD2 (6 bases). CDR1 SGDLS and CDR2 YYNGEE come from the germline V gene. This CDR3 comprises 17 residues. V was trimmed by 3 bases and J by 4 bases, leaving 19 bases between them. The CDR3 region has the DNA TGTGCCAGCAGCGCGGACCGCGCGCGGGGTGCCACCGGGGAGCTGTTTTTT. This codes for CASSADRARGATGELFF.

The CDR3 DNA sequence: TGCAGCGCTGCAGGGAGGAAGACCCAGTACTTC. The encoded protein is CSAAGRKTQYF. This sequence joins TRBV29-1 and TRBJ2-5; weak D call: TRBD2 (6 bases). Germline CDR1 reads SQVTM; CDR2 reads ANQGSEA. Trimming removed 7 bases at V and 6 bases at J, with 12 bases between. This CDR3 is 11 amino acids long.

V gene TRBV5-1 combines with J gene TRBJ1-1; a weak D match, TRBD1 (6 bases). This CDR3 region has 13 residues. Per the germline V gene, CDR1 is SGHRS and CDR2 is YFSETQ. V dropped 4 bases and J dropped 4 bases, with 11 bases sitting between them. The chain's CDR3 is CASSETGFTEAFF. CDR3 nucleotides: TGCGCCAGCAGCGAGACAGGTTTCACTGAAGCTTTCTTT.

This chain uses TRBV6-6 with TRBJ2-5; the D gene is possibly TRBD2 (6 bases). The V gene lost 9 bases and the J gene lost 2 bases, with 10 bases spanning the gap. The germline V gene has CDR1 MNHNY and CDR2 SVGAGI (reference sequence). The CDR3 runs to 12 residues. Written as DNA, the CDR3 is TGTGCCAGTAGGGACTCTCAAGAGACCCAGTACTTC. The encoded protein is CASRDSQETQYF.

V gene TRBV7-2 combines with J gene TRBJ1-1, with D uncertain. V lost 8 bases and J lost 0, with 10 bases in between. The CDR3 spans 13 residues. The germline CDR1 and CDR2 sequences are SGHTA and FQGNSA. The CDR3 loop reads CASLQFMNTEAFF. The CDR3 coding sequence is TGTGCCAGCTTGCAGTTTATGAACACTGAAGCTTTCTTT.

J is TRBJ2-7 and V is TRBV2, with D tentatively TRBD1 (6 bases). Trimming removed 8 bases from V and 2 bases from J, with 19 bases in between. The CDR3 is 15 amino acids. The V gene's germline CDR1 is SNHLY and CDR2 FYNNEI. Written as DNA, the CDR3 is TGTGCCAGCTCCCAAGGTGAGGGGGACCCCTACGAGCAGTACTTC. Amino acid sequence: CASSQGEGDPYEQYF.

V and J are TRBV29-1 and TRBJ2-1, with 8 bases fitting TRBD2. V lost 6 bases and J lost 7; bases outside the gene matches: 8. Germline CDR1 reads SQVTM; CDR2 reads ANQGSEA. The CDR3 is 13 residues long. Written as DNA, the CDR3 is TGCAGCGTCAGGACTAGCCAATCTAATGAGCAGTTCTTC. Encoded protein: CSVRTSQSNEQFF.